These T cell receptor beta chains were read from a single sample in a study of cytomegalovirus exposure and HLA in healthy donors. The protocol was immunoSEQ multiplex PCR, while the TCRdb copy is restricted to in-frame clones and leaves out a portion. The sample holds approximately 160,000 clones, around four fifths seen once. Sequencing was carried out using PBMCs. These receptors were obtained from a man younger than 35 in good health and CMV-seropositive. Each CDR3 is given with its conserved first and last residue. D genes are given only for firm matches. Where a row states a size, it is once, few, many or the class of an expanded clone; other rows omit it.

15	.	TRBV9	.	TRBJ2-5	TGTGCCAGCAGCGTAGGACTTCACCTCCCGGAGACCCAGTACTTC	CASSVGLHLPETQYF
15	.	TRBV7-9	once	TRBJ2-1	TGTGCCAGCAGCTTTACAGTTATTAAGTACAATGAGCAGTTCTTC	CASSFTVIKYNEQFF
14	.	TRBV9	.	TRBJ1-5	TGTGCCAGCAGCCCCTCGGCGGGGAATCAGCCCCAGCATTTT	CASSPSAGNQPQHF
14	TRBD1	TRBV18	.	TRBJ1-4	TGTGCCAGCTCACCAGGGACAGAGGGGGGAAAACTGTTTTTT	CASSPGTEGGKLFF
14	.	TRBV6-6	.	TRBJ2-5	TGTGCCAGCAGTTACTCTGGGGCGACGGGGGAGCAGTACTTC	CASSYSGATGEQYF
14	.	TRBV9	.	TRBJ1-3	TGTGCCAGCAGCGCCGGGAGCCCTGGAAACACCATATATTTT	CASSAGSPGNTIYF
17	TRBD2	TRBV11-3	.	TRBJ2-2	TGTGCCAGCAGCTTAGACGGCGGGAGGGCCGTCGCCGGGGAGCTGTTTTTT	CASSLDGGRAVAGELFF
15	TRBD1	TRBV9	.	TRBJ2-3	TGTGCCAGCAGCGTAGCTGGGACAGGGGATGATACGCAGTATTTT	CASSVAGTGDDTQYF
13	TRBD2	TRBV25-1	.	TRBJ2-7	TGTGCCAGCCAGATACCGGGGGGCTACGAGCAGTACTTC	CASQIPGGYEQYF
15	.	TRBV11-2	.	TRBJ2-7	TGTGCCAGCAGCTTGTCCGGGTGGGGTGCGGGGGAGCAGTACTTC	CASSLSGWGAGEQYF
14	.	TRBV4-3	.	TRBJ2-2	TGCGCCAGCAGCGCAAACTTGAACACCGGGGAGCTGTTTTTT	CASSANLNTGELFF
12	.	TRBV6-1	.	TRBJ1-2	TGTGCCAGCAGCCCCGCGGGAGATGGCTACACCTTC	CASSPAGDGYTF
17	TRBD1	TRBV7-2	few	TRBJ2-5	TGTGCCAGCAGCCCGATTTCTATAAGGGGGCACCAAGAGACCCAGTACTTC	CASSPISIRGHQETQYF
15	.	TRBV11-3	few	TRBJ2-2	TGTGCCAGCAGCTTCCGGGGAGCAAACACCGGGGAGCTGTTTTTT	CASSFRGANTGELFF
18	TRBD2	TRBV7-9	.	TRBJ2-6	TGTGCCAGCAGCTTAGTTCCGTGGGGGGGCTCTGGGGCCAACGTCCTGACTTTC	CASSLVPWGGSGANVLTF
14	TRBD1	TRBV7-7	.	TRBJ2-2	TGTGCCAGCAGCCCCCTACAGGGGACCGGGGAGCTGTTTTTT	CASSPLQGTGELFF
16	.	TRBV29-1	.	TRBJ2-1	TGCAGCGTTGAAGCGGACAGCAAACAATCCTACAATGAGCAGTTCTTC	CSVEADSKQSYNEQFF
17	.	TRBV13	.	TRBJ1-1	TGTGCCAGCAGCTCGCCCTCCTTACGGGGGAGTTCCACTGAAGCTTTCTTT	CASSSPSLRGSSTEAFF
14	.	TRBV6-5	few	TRBJ1-4	TGTGCCAGCAGCTATTCGGCAGGGTACGAAAAACTGTTTTTT	CASSYSAGYEKLFF
17	TRBD1	TRBV4-3	.	TRBJ1-4	TGCGCCAGCAGCCACGGACAGGGTAGAGGAACTAATGAAAAACTGTTTTTT	CASSHGQGRGTNEKLFF